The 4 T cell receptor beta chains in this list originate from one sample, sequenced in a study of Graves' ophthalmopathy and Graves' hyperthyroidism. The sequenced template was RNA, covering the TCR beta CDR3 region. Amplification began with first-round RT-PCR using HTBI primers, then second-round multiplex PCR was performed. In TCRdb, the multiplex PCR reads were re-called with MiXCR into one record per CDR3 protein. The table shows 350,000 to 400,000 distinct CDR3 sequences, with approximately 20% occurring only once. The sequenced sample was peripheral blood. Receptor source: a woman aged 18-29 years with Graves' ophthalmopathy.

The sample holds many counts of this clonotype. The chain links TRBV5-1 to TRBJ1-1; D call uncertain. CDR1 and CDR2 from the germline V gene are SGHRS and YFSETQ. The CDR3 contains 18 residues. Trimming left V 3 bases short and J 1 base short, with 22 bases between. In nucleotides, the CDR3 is TGCGCCAGCAGCTGGGGTCCCTTCCCGGACCCAAAGAACACTGAAGCTTTCTTT. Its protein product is CASSWGPFPDPKNTEAFF.

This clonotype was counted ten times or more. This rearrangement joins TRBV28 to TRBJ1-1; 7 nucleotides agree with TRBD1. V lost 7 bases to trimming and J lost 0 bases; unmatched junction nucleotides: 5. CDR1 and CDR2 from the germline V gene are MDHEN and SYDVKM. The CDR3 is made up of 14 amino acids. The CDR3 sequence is CASKVQGLNTEAFF. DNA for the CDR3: TGTGCCAGCAAGGTACAGGGGTTGAACACTGAAGCTTTCTTT.

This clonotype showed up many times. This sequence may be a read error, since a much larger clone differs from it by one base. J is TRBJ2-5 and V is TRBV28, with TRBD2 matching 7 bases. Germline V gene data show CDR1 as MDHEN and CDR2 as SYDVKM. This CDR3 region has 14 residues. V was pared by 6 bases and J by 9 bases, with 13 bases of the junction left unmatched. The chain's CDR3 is CASSPMLSREAQYF. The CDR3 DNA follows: TGTGCCAGCAGCCCGATGTTATCCCGGGAGGCCCAGTACTTC. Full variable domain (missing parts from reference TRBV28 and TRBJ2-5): DVKVTQSSRYLVKRTGEKVFLECVQDMDHENMFWYRQDPGLGLRLIYFSYDVKMKEKGDIPEGYSVSREKKERFSLILESASTNQTSMYLCASSPMLSREAQYFGPGTRLLVL.

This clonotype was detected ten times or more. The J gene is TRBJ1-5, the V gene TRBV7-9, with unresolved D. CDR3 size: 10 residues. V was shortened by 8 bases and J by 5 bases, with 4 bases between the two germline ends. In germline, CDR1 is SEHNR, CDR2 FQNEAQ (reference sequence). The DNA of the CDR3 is TGTGCCAGCGGTGATCAGCCCCAGCATTTT. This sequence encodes CASGDQPQHF.